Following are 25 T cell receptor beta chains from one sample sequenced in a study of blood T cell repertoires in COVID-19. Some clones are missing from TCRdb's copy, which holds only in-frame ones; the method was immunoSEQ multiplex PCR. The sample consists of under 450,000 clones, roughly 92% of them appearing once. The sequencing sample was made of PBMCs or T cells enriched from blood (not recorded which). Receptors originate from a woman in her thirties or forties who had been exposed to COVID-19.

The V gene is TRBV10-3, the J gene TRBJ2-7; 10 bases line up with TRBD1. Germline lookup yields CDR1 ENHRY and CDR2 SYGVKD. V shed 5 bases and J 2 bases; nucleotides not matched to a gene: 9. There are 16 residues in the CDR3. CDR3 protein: CAISHRQGAETYEQYF. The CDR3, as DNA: TGTGCCATCAGTCACCGACAGGGGGCAGAGACCTACGAGCAGTACTTC.

The DNA for the CDR3 is TGTGCCAGCAGCTTCCAGCGGGGGACCTACGAGCAGTACTTC. Protein product: CASSFQRGTYEQYF. J is TRBJ2-7 and V is TRBV7-2, with TRBD2 identical over 8 bases. Unmatched junction bases numbered 3, after V lost 3 bases and J lost 2 bases. CDR3 length: 14 amino acids. Germline V CDR1 and CDR2: SGHTA, FQGNSA.

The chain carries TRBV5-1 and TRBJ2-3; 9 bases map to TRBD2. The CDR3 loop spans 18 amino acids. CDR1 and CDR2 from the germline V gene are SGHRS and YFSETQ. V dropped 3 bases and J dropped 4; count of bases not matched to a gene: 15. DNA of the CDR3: TGCGCCAGCAGCTCTCGGGGCCTAGCGGGGACGCAGGCAGATACGCAGTATTTT. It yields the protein CASSSRGLAGTQADTQYF.

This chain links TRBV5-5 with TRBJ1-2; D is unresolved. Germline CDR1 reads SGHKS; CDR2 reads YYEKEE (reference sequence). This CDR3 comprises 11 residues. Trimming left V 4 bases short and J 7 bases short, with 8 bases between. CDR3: CASSRSGGYTF. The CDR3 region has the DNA TGTGCCAGCAGCCGTTCGGGTGGCTACACCTTC.

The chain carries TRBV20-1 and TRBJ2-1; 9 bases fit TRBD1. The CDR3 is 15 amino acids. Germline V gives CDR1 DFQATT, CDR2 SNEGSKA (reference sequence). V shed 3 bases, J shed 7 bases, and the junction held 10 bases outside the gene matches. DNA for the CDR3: TGCAGTGCTAGTCAATTCTCCGGGACAGGGAATGAGCAGTTCTTC. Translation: CSASQFSGTGNEQFF.

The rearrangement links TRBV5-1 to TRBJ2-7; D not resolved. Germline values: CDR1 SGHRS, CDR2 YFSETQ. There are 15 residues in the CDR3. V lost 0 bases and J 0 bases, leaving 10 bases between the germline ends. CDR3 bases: TGCGCCAGCAGCTTGGGGCAGGCCAACTCCTACGAGCAGTACTTC. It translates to CASSLGQANSYEQYF.

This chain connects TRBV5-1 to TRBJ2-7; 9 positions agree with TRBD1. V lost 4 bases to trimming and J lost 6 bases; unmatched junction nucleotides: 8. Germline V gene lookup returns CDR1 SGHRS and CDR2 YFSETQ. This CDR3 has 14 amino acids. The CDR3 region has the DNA TGCGCCAGCAGCGGCCGGGACAGGGAGGCCGAGCAGTACTTC. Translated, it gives CASSGRDREAEQYF.

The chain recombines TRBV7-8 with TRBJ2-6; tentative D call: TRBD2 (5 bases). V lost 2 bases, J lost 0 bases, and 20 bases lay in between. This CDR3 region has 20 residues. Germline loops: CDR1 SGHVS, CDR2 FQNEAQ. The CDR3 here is CASSLSSGETSPSGANVLTF. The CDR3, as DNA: TGTGCCAGCAGCTTATCGTCCGGGGAAACCTCACCCTCTGGGGCCAACGTCCTGACTTTC.

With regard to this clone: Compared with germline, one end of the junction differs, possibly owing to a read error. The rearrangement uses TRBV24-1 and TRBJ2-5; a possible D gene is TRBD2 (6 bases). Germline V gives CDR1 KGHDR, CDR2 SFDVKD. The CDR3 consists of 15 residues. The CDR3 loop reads CATGDGGLGQETQYF. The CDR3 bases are TGTGCCACCGGTGATGGGGGGTTAGGCCAAGAGACCCAGTACTTC.

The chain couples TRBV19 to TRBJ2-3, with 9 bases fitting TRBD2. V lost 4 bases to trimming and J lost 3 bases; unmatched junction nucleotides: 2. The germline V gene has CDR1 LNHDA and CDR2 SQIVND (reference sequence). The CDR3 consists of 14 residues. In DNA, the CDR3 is TGTGCCAGTAGTACTACTAGCGGGACAGATACGCAGTATTTT. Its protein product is CASSTTSGTDTQYF.

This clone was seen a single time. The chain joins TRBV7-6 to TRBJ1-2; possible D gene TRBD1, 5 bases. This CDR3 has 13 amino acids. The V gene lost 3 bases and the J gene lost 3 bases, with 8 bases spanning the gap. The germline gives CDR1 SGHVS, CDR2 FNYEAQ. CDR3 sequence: CASSFTGDYGYTF. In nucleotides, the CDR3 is TGTGCCAGCAGCTTCACAGGTGACTATGGCTACACCTTC.

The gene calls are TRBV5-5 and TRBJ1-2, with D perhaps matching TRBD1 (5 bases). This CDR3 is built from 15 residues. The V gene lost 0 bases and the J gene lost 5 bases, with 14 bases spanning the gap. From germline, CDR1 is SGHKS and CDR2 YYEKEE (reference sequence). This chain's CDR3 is CASSLGGLSVYGYTF. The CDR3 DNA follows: TGTGCCAGCAGCTTGGGGGGCTTATCCGTTTATGGCTACACCTTC.

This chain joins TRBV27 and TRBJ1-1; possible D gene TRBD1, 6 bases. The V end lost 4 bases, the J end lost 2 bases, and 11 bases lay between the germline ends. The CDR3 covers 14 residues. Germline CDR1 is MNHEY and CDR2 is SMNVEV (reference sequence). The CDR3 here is CASSSMTGNTEAFF. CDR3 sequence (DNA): TGTGCCAGCAGTTCCATGACAGGAAACACTGAAGCTTTCTTT.

The CDR3 reads CASSYSTGAGNTIYF. The CDR3 DNA sequence: TGTGCCAGCAGTTATTCGACAGGGGCTGGAAACACCATATATTTT. The rearrangement uses TRBV6-5 and TRBJ1-3, with 8 bases that match TRBD1. Unmatched junction bases numbered 3, after V lost 3 bases and J lost 2 bases. The V gene's germline CDR1 is MNHEY and CDR2 SVGAGI. The CDR3 extends over 15 amino acids.

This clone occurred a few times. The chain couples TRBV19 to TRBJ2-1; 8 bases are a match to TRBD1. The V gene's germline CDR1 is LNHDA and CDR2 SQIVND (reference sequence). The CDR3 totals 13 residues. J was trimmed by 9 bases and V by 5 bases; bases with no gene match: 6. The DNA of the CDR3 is TGTGCCAGTAGTGCTAGGACAGGGCTTGAGCAGTTCTTC. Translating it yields CASSARTGLEQFF. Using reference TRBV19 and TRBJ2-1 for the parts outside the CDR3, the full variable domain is DGGITQSPKYLFRKEGQNVTLSCEQNLNHDAMYWYRQDPGQGLRLIYYSQIVNDFQKGDIAEGYSVSREKKESFPLTVTSAQKNPTAFYLCASSARTGLEQFFGPGTRLTVL.

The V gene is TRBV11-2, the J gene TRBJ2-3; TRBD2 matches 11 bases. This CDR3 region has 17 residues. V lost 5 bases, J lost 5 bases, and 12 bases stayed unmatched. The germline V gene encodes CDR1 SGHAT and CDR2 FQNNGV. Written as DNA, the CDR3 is TGTGCCAGCAGCCCGGGGGTACTAGCGGGGGTGGGAGATACGCAGTATTTT. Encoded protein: CASSPGVLAGVGDTQYF.

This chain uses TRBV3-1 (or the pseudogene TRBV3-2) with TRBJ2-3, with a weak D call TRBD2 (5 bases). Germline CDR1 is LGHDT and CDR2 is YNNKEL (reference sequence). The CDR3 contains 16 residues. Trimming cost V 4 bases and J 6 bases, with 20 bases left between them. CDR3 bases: TGTGCCAGCAGCCTCCCCCTAGCCGTCGGCCTGGATACGCAGTATTTT. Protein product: CASSLPLAVGLDTQYF.

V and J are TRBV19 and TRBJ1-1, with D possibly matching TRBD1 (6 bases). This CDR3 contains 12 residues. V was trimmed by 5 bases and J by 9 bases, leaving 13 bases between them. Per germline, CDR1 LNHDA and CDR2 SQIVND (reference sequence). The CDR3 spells CASSREGQQAFF. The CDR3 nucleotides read TGTGCCAGTAGTCGTGAGGGACAACAAGCTTTCTTT. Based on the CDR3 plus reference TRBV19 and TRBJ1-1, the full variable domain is DGGITQSPKYLFRKEGQNVTLSCEQNLNHDAMYWYRQDPGQGLRLIYYSQIVNDFQKGDIAEGYSVSREKKESFPLTVTSAQKNPTAFYLCASSREGQQAFFGQGTRLTVV.

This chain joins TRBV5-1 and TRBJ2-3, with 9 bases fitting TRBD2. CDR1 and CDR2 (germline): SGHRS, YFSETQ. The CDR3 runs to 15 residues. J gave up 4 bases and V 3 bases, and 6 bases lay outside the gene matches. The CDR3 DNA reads TGCGCCAGCAGCTCTGCTAGCGGGGAGGCAGATACGCAGTATTTT. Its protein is CASSSASGEADTQYF. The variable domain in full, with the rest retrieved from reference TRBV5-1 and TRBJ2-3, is KAGVTQTPRYLIKTRGQQVTLSCSPISGHRSVSWYQQTPGQGLQFLFEYFSETQRNKGNFPGRFSGRQFSNSRSEMNVSTLELGDSALYLCASSSASGEADTQYFGPGTRLTVL.

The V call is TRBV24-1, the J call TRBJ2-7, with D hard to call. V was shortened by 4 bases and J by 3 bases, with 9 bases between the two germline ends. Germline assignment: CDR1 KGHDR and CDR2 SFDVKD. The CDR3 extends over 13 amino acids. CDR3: CATSDRHIYEQYF. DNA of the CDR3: TGTGCCACCAGTGACCGTCACATCTACGAGCAGTACTTC.

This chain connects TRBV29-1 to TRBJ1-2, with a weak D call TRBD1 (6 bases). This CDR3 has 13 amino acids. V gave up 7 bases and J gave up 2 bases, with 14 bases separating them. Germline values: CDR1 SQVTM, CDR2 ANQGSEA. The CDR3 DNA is TGCAGCGCCTGGGCTGACAGGAACTATGGCTACACCTTC. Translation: CSAWADRNYGYTF.

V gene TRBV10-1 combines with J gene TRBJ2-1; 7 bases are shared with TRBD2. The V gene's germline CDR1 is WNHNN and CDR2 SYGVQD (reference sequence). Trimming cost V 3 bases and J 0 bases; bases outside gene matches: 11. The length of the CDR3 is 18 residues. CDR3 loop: CASSESRAGPSSYNEQFF. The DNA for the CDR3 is TGCGCCAGCAGTGAAAGCCGAGCGGGGCCCAGCTCCTACAATGAGCAGTTCTTC.

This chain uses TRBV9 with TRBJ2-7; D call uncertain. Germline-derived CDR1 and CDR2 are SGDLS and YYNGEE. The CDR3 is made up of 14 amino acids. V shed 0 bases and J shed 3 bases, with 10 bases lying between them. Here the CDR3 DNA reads TGTGCCAGCAGCGTAGGCGCGGATTTCTACGAGCAGTACTTC. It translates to CASSVGADFYEQYF.

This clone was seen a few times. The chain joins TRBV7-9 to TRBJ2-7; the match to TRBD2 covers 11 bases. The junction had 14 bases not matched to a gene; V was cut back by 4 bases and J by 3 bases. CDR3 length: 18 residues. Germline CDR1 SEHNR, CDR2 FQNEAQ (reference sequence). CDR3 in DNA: TGTGCCAGCAGCTCCACAGGTCTAGCGGGAGGTCACCTCTACGAGCAGTACTTC. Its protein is CASSSTGLAGGHLYEQYF.

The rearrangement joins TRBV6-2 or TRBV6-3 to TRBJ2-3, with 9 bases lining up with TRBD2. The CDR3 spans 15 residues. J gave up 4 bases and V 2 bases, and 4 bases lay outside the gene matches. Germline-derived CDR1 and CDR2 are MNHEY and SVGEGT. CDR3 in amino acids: CASSYLAGSADTQYF. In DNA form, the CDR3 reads TGTGCCAGCAGTTACCTAGCGGGATCAGCAGATACGCAGTATTTT.